A selection of T cell receptor beta chains follows, all from one sample in a study of T cell responses to AZD1222 COVID-19 vaccine. TCRdb's table, derived via immunoSEQ multiplex PCR, lists solely in-frame clones and lacks some. The sample includes approximately 220,000 clones, 93% of them seen just once. This sample comprised peripheral blood, obtained on day 0 of MenACWY control vaccination. The receptors stem from an adult in good health. The CDR3 runs from the conserved cysteine through the conserved F or W. D genes are given only for firm matches. The size entry is marked missing in some rows and otherwise reads once, few, many or a size class.

. . TRBJ1-1 TRBV30 CAWSVQGREAFF TGTGCCTGGAGTGTACAGGGAAGGGAAGCTTTCTTT
. . TRBJ1-1 TRBV12-3/TRBV12-4 CASSLVNTEAFF TGTGCCAGCAGTTTAGTGAACACTGAAGCTTTCTTT
. TRBD1 TRBJ1-5 TRBV27 CASSLRQGAGGNQPQHF TGTGCCAGCAGTCTCCGACAGGGGGCTGGCGGCAATCAGCCCCAGCATTTT
. . TRBJ2-6 TRBV25-1 CASIGNGANVLTF TGTGCCAGCATTGGGAATGGGGCCAACGTCCTGACTTTC
. . TRBJ1-3 TRBV9 CASSPSQGGGNTIYF TGTGCCAGCAGCCCCTCCCAGGGAGGTGGAAACACCATATATTTT
. . TRBJ2-5 TRBV5-8 CASSLGQDIQETQYF TGTGCCAGCAGCTTGGGGCAGGACATACAAGAGACCCAGTACTTC
. . TRBJ2-5 TRBV30 CAWSTTGLQETQYF TGTGCCTGGAGTACCACAGGGCTTCAAGAGACCCAGTACTTC
once . TRBJ1-2 TRBV10-3 CAITERQVGGYTF TGTGCCATCACTGAACGGCAGGTTGGGGGCTACACCTTC
. . TRBJ1-1 TRBV5-1 CASSLVGGGVTEAFF TGCGCCAGCAGCCTGGTAGGAGGGGGTGTCACTGAAGCTTTCTTT
. . TRBJ1-1 TRBV29-1 CSVEDRGAFF TGCAGCGTTGAGGACCGGGGGGCTTTCTTT
. . TRBJ2-6 TRBV24-1 CATSDSYGTYSSGANVLTF TGTGCCACCAGTGATTCCTATGGGACGTATAGCTCTGGGGCCAACGTCCTGACTTTC
. . TRBJ1-1 TRBV7-9 CASSDRTVTEAFF TGTGCCAGCAGCGACAGGACAGTCACTGAAGCTTTCTTT
. . TRBJ1-5 TRBV28 CASSPNRDQPQHF TGTGCCAGCAGTCCTAACAGGGATCAGCCCCAGCATTTT
. . TRBJ1-2 TRBV30 CAWSLGRYGYTF TGTGCCTGGAGTCTGGGACGCTATGGCTACACCTTC
. TRBD2 TRBJ2-7 TRBV12-3/TRBV12-4 CASRTTSVYEQYF TGTGCCAGCAGAACGACTAGCGTCTACGAGCAGTACTTC
. TRBD1 TRBJ2-1 TRBV6-5 CASSTGGGDEQFF TGTGCCAGCAGTACAGGGGGCGGCGATGAGCAGTTCTTC
. . TRBJ2-7 TRBV5-6 CASNRGGSYEQYF TGTGCCAGCAACCGAGGGGGTAGCTACGAGCAGTACTTC
. TRBD1 TRBJ2-7 TRBV18 CASSPGDRPYEQYF TGTGCCAGCTCACCAGGGGACAGACCCTACGAGCAGTACTTC
. . TRBJ2-7 TRBV19 CASRLAATTAYEQYF TGTGCCAGTAGGCTCGCTGCTACCACAGCCTACGAGCAGTACTTC
. TRBD1 TRBJ1-3 TRBV19 CASSIATGSATIYF TGTGCCAGTAGTATCGCGACAGGGAGTGCCACCATATATTTT
. . TRBJ2-2 TRBV3-1/TRBV3-2 CASSDAGTINTGELFF TGTGCCAGCAGCGATGCAGGCACGATAAACACCGGGGAGCTGTTTTTT
. . TRBJ1-2 TRBV27 CASSLLSSPYGYTF TGTGCCAGCAGTTTATTATCTTCACCCTATGGCTACACCTTC
. . TRBJ1-6 TRBV5-1 CASSGGPNSPLHF TGCGCCAGCAGCGGGGGACCGAATTCACCCCTCCACTTT
once TRBD1 TRBJ2-5 TRBV5-1 CASSPGGSQETQYF TGCGCCAGCAGTCCAGGGGGCTCCCAAGAGACCCAGTACTTC
. . TRBJ1-1 TRBV4-1 CASSQVDMGLMNTEAFF TGCGCCAGCAGCCAAGTGGACATGGGATTAATGAACACTGAAGCTTTCTTT
. TRBD2 TRBJ2-5 TRBV7-9 CASSFVGGITETQYF TGTGCCAGCAGCTTCGTGGGGGGGATCACTGAGACCCAGTACTTC
. TRBD2 TRBJ2-1 TRBV4-3 CASSQISGGPDNEQFF TGCGCCAGCAGCCAGATTAGCGGGGGGCCCGACAATGAGCAGTTCTTC
. TRBD2 TRBJ2-7 TRBV2 CASSEGLAGYEQYF TGTGCCAGCAGTGAGGGTCTAGCGGGGTACGAGCAGTACTTC
. . TRBJ2-3 TRBV27 CASSKMAGPDTQYF TGTGCCAGCAGTAAAATGGCAGGGCCAGATACGCAGTATTTT